This TCR beta chain was sequenced in a study of beta chain features in type 1 diabetes. All of the isolated RNA was reverse transcribed, so expressed TCRB transcripts were sequenced. Measured with immunoSEQ multiplex PCR; TCRdb has only the in-frame clones, and not every one. Altogether under 400,000 clones are present, roughly 12% being singletons, with the ten largest covering about 0.01%. This CDR3 is built from 15 residues. Germline loops: CDR1 SEHNR, CDR2 FQNEAQ (reference sequence). With 1 base removed from V and 7 bases from J, the gap between germline ends came to 15 bases. This clone has only a few counts. Its antigen remains unidentified. Markers CD45RO/CCR7/CD25/CD127/CD95/CD27 served to sort CD4+ naive, central memory, regulatory and stem cell-like memory cells. Every sorted population was more than 95% pure. Study outcomes and limitations: Across all four CD4+ subsets, people with type 1 diabetes showed modestly shorter TCRB CDR3s. Whether TCRB rearrangement is influenced by HLA type was left unresolved in this analysis. Patients with type 1 diabetes carried fewer insertions and had more deletions at their VDJ junctions.

The sequenced sample was naive CD4+ T cells from blood. The chain recombines TRBV7-9 with TRBJ2-3, with a weak D call TRBD2 (6 bases). The clonotype comes from a woman aged 18-30 years with type 1 diabetes. CDR3 DNA: TGTGCCAGCAGCTTAGTCGAGGCGGGGTCAAATACGCAGTATTTT. It codes for CASSLVEAGSNTQYF.